This entry features one T cell receptor beta chain sequence. No antigen is known for it. CDR3 and TCR beta VDJ profiling relied on a genomic DNA template. TCRdb reanalysed the reads using MiXCR and keeps one entry per CDR3 protein. The sample holds a few hundred thousand distinct CDR3 sequences, approximately 51% seen once. The sample belongs to a study of CD8+CD57+ T cells in acquired aplastic anemia. Study observations and caveats: Shared by patients and controls, around 27 CD8+ CDR3s were abundant in patients. Patients did not significantly differ from controls in CD8+ Simpson's diversity.

Patients selected for sequencing had displayed CD8+CD57+ cell expansion by flow cytometry. Diagnosis of severe acquired aplastic anemia applied to all patients. V lost 5 bases and J 2 bases, leaving 16 bases between the germline ends. Germline values: CDR1 SEHNR, CDR2 FQNEAQ (reference sequence). The CDR3 is made up of 16 amino acids. This TCR came from a human donor with aplastic anemia. What was sequenced was sorted CD4+, CD8+, or CD8+CD57+ T cells (not recorded which) from PBMCs. V gene TRBV7-9 combines with J gene TRBJ1-5; perhaps TRBD1 as D (5 bases). The CDR3 nucleotides are TGTGCCAGCAGCCTCGGACTAGCGGGGGGCAATCAGCCCCAGCATTTT. Encoded protein: CASSLGLAGGNQPQHF.